One and the same sample provided the 25 T cell receptor beta chains below, sequenced in a study of OX40 agonist ivuxolimab in advanced cancers. Using immunoSEQ multiplex PCR, the repertoire was profiled, and TCRdb retains in-frame clones only, with some absent. The top ten clones hold around 0.71% of a sample with roughly 90,000 clones, around 90% of them seen once. The sequencing used CD4+ or CD8+ T cells sorted from blood, collected in a trial of the OX40 agonist ivuxolimab. The origin of the receptors is an adult with an advanced solid tumor such as melanoma, head and neck, liver or kidney cancer.

The chain employs TRBV27 and TRBJ2-7, with D perhaps matching TRBD1 (9 bases). V was shortened by 8 bases and J by 2 bases, with 19 bases between the two germline ends. The germline V gene has CDR1 MNHEY and CDR2 SMNVEV (reference sequence). This CDR3 has 15 residues. CDR3 bases: TGTGCCAGCTCTTTAGCGGGACAGGGCCCCTACGAGCAGTACTTC. It specifies CASSLAGQGPYEQYF.

CDR3 in amino acids: CSVDGTSGQETQYF. CDR3 nucleotide sequence: TGCAGCGTTGACGGGACTAGCGGACAAGAGACCCAGTACTTC. The chain recombines TRBV29-1 with TRBJ2-5; 11 nucleotides align to TRBD2. V lost 3 bases, J lost 2 bases, and 2 bases stayed unmatched. Germline loops: CDR1 SQVTM, CDR2 ANQGSEA. The CDR3 consists of 14 residues.

The rearrangement links TRBV5-4 to TRBJ2-3; D uncertain. The germline V and J ends were trimmed by 1 base and 1 base, with 7 bases remaining between them. The CDR3 runs 14 residues. Looked up from germline, CDR1 is SGHNT and CDR2 is YYREEE (reference sequence). The DNA of the CDR3 is TGTGCCAGCAGCTTGCGCTCTCGCACAGATACGCAGTATTTT. Translated: CASSLRSRTDTQYF.

The chain has TRBV7-9 and TRBJ2-7; no firm D call. The CDR3 extends over 16 amino acids. Trimming pared 5 bases from V and 1 base from J, leaving 18 bases between. Germline loops: CDR1 SEHNR, CDR2 FQNEAQ (reference sequence). Here the CDR3 reads CASSDTFFTPSYEQYF. As DNA, the CDR3 is TGTGCCAGCAGCGATACTTTCTTCACCCCTTCCTACGAGCAGTACTTC. Using reference TRBV7-9 and TRBJ2-7 for the parts outside the CDR3, the full variable domain is DTGVSQNPRHKITKRGQNVTFRCDPISEHNRLYWYRQTLGQGPEFLTYFQNEAQLEKSRLLSDRFSAERPKGSFSTLEIQRTEQGDSAMYLCASSDTFFTPSYEQYFGPGTRLTVT.

The rearrangement joins TRBV19 to TRBJ1-4; unclear D gene. The CDR3 runs 14 residues. Trimming removed 3 bases from V and 0 bases from J, with 5 bases in between. The V gene's germline CDR1 is LNHDA and CDR2 SQIVND (reference sequence). The CDR3 DNA reads as TGTGCCAGTAGTATTGGGGCAACTAATGAAAAACTGTTTTTT. It translates to CASSIGATNEKLFF.

J is TRBJ2-5 and V is TRBV10-3, with D possibly TRBD2 on 7 matching bases. This CDR3 comprises 14 residues. CDR1 is ENHRY, CDR2 SYGVKD, per germline. Trimming left V 0 bases short and J 4 bases short, with 9 bases between. The CDR3 sequence is CAISESGGRETQYF. CDR3 nucleotide sequence: TGTGCCATCAGTGAGTCCGGGGGGCGAGAGACCCAGTACTTC.

This clone appeared a single time. The chain couples TRBV7-2 to TRBJ2-7; 11 nucleotides align to TRBD1. Looked up from germline, CDR1 is SGHTA and CDR2 is FQGNSA. J gave up 4 bases and V 8 bases, and 7 bases lay outside the gene matches. The CDR3 is made up of 14 amino acids. The CDR3 region is CASAGTGGRYEQYF. The CDR3, as DNA: TGTGCCAGCGCCGGGACAGGGGGAAGATACGAGCAGTACTTC.

This chain uses TRBV5-1 with TRBJ2-1; D may be TRBD1 (5 bases). The CDR3 consists of 15 residues. V was shortened by 4 bases and J by 1 base, with 12 bases between the two germline ends. Germline V gene lookup returns CDR1 SGHRS and CDR2 YFSETQ. Here the CDR3 DNA reads TGCGCCAGCAGCCCCACCCCAGGGTCCTACAATGAGCAGTTCTTC. It translates to CASSPTPGSYNEQFF.

The V gene is TRBV28, the J gene TRBJ1-2; the match to TRBD1 covers 7 bases. The CDR3 covers 15 residues. With 1 base clipped from V and 4 bases from J, the junction kept 6 bases outside the gene matches. Germline CDR1 is MDHEN and CDR2 is SYDVKM. The CDR3 region has the DNA TGTGCCAGCAGTTTATCGGCAGGGGGTATCTATGGCTACACCTTC. Translating it yields CASSLSAGGIYGYTF.

The chain couples TRBV4-3 to TRBJ2-3, with TRBD1 identical over 8 bases. The V segment lost 4 bases and the J segment 3 bases; nucleotides outside the gene matches: 3. The CDR3 has 14 residues. Germline V gene lookup returns CDR1 LGHNA and CDR2 YSLEER. The CDR3 protein is CASSLGQGTDTQYF. CDR3 coding DNA: TGCGCCAGCAGCCTTGGACAGGGAACAGATACGCAGTATTTT.

CDR3 sequence: CASSRDRINEQFF. Here the CDR3 DNA reads TGTGCCAGCAGCCGGGACAGAATCAATGAGCAGTTCTTC. The rearrangement joins TRBV7-6 to TRBJ2-1; 7 bases are shared with TRBD1. Germline values: CDR1 SGHVS, CDR2 FNYEAQ. The CDR3 sequence is 13 residues long. V shed 5 bases and J 6 bases; nucleotides not matched to a gene: 4.

V usage is TRBV5-1 and J usage is TRBJ2-3, with D maybe TRBD1 (5 bases). V shed 8 bases and J shed 3 bases, with 19 bases lying between them. This CDR3 comprises 15 residues. CDR1 SGHRS and CDR2 YFSETQ come from the germline V gene. The DNA for the CDR3 is TGCGCCAGTCTGTATGCAGGGTTGGATACAGATACGCAGTATTTT. Translation: CASLYAGLDTDTQYF.

The chain combines TRBV2 with TRBJ2-3, with D possibly TRBD1 on 5 matching bases. The CDR3 runs 14 residues. V was trimmed by 7 bases and J by 2 bases, leaving 13 bases between them. Germline CDR1 and CDR2: SNHLY and FYNNEI. The CDR3 protein is CASKERQNTDTQYF. The DNA of the CDR3 is TGTGCCAGCAAGGAAAGACAGAACACAGATACGCAGTATTTT.

The chain recombines TRBV5-8 with TRBJ1-4; no clear D. The CDR3 covers 15 residues. V was trimmed by 2 bases and J by 1 base, leaving 9 bases between them. CDR1 and CDR2 from the germline V gene are SGHTS and YDEGEE. DNA of the CDR3: TGTGCCAGCAGCTTAAGCGGGTTAACTAATGAAAAACTGTTTTTT. It encodes CASSLSGLTNEKLFF.

The V and J genes are TRBV6-1 and TRBJ2-3, with 10 positions matching TRBD1. The J segment lost 6 bases and the V segment lost 7 bases, leaving 4 bases of the junction unmatched. The V gene's germline CDR1 is MNHNS and CDR2 SASEGT. The CDR3 has 13 amino acids. CDR3 sequence reads: CASTGTGVDTQYF. DNA of the CDR3: TGTGCCAGCACCGGGACAGGGGTGGATACGCAGTATTTT.

The V call is TRBV7-2, the J call TRBJ1-3, with D unclear. V was trimmed by 2 bases and J by 2 bases, leaving 7 bases between them. Germline V gene sequence: CDR1 SGHTA, CDR2 FQGNSA. The CDR3 is 14 residues long. CDR3 in amino acids: CASSLWEAGNTIYF. The CDR3 DNA sequence: TGTGCCAGCAGCTTATGGGAAGCTGGAAACACCATATATTTT.

This clone was seen only once. The V gene is TRBV14, the J gene TRBJ1-2; maybe TRBD1 (5 bases). This CDR3 comprises 14 residues. CDR1 is SGHDN and CDR2 is FVKESK in the germline V gene. V lost 4 bases and J 4 bases, leaving 13 bases between the germline ends. CDR3 DNA sequence: TGTGCCAGCAGCCGGGACCTAGCGGGCTATGGCTACACCTTC. It translates to CASSRDLAGYGYTF.

The rearrangement links TRBV28 to TRBJ2-6; either TRBD1 or TRBD2 may supply D (6 bases each). CDR1 is MDHEN, CDR2 SYDVKM, per germline. The CDR3 sequence is 14 residues long. Trimming shortened V by 6 bases and J by 4 bases, and 10 bases separated the two germline ends. The DNA for the CDR3 is TGTGCCAGCAGACGGGGGACAGGGGCCAACGTCCTGACTTTC. Encoded protein: CASRRGTGANVLTF.

This chain links TRBV18 with TRBJ2-5, with D hard to call. Germline CDR1 is KGHSH and CDR2 is LQKENI. Deletions cut 2 bases from V and 2 bases from J, with 12 bases between. The CDR3 has 15 residues. This CDR3 reads CASSPFPGPQETQYF. CDR3 DNA: TGTGCCAGCTCACCATTCCCCGGGCCGCAAGAGACCCAGTACTTC.

This chain connects TRBV4-3 to TRBJ1-5; D gene unclear. Per the germline V gene, CDR1 is LGHNA and CDR2 is YSLEER. This CDR3 has 14 residues. V was cut by 3 bases and J by 3 bases, with 9 bases left in between. The DNA for the CDR3 is TGCGCCAGCAGCCAGAGCATGACCAATCAGCCCCAGCATTTT. Residues: CASSQSMTNQPQHF.

This rearrangement joins TRBV30 to TRBJ2-2, with a weak D call TRBD1 (6 bases). Per germline, CDR1 GTSNPN and CDR2 SVGIG (reference sequence). This CDR3 has 17 amino acids. The V end was cut by 3 bases, the J end by 4 bases, with 21 bases between. The CDR3 nucleotides are TGTGCCTGGAGGAATCGCCGGGACACCAGGTTCACCGGGGAGCTGTTTTTT. Its protein is CAWRNRRDTRFTGELFF.

The genes are TRBV7-9 and TRBJ2-3; D uncertain. Germline V gene lookup returns CDR1 SEHNR and CDR2 FQNEAQ (reference sequence). The CDR3 length is 12 residues. V was clipped by 6 bases and J by 3 bases, with 7 bases between them. CDR3 sequence: CASRPGTDTQYF. The CDR3 coding sequence is TGTGCCAGCAGGCCGGGTACAGATACGCAGTATTTT.

The chain uses TRBV7-6 and TRBJ1-1, with TRBD1 identical over 7 bases. J was trimmed by 0 bases and V by 5 bases; bases with no gene match: 6. Per germline, CDR1 SGHVS and CDR2 FNYEAQ. The CDR3 loop spans 15 amino acids. In DNA form, the CDR3 reads TGTGCCAGCAGCCCGGGACAGCCATTGAACACTGAAGCTTTCTTT. Translated: CASSPGQPLNTEAFF.

This rearrangement joins TRBV10-3 to TRBJ2-5; D is undetermined. The DNA end is a closer match to TRBJ2-7, so the J assignment may be wrong. This CDR3 contains 11 residues. Germline V lookup: CDR1 ENHRY, CDR2 SYGVKD. In nucleotides, the CDR3 is TGTGCCATCAGTGATCCTTACGAGCAGTACTTC. Translated: CAISDPYEQYF.

The chain's CDR3 is CASSLEWGSSPLHF. The CDR3 nucleotides read TGCGCCAGCAGCTTGGAGTGGGGTTCTTCACCCCTCCACTTT. This sequence joins TRBV5-1 and TRBJ1-6; no clear D gene. The CDR3 is 14 amino acids. The V gene's germline CDR1 is SGHRS and CDR2 YFSETQ. V lost 0 bases to trimming and J lost 9 bases, with 10 bases between them.